These 8 T cell receptor beta chains originate from one sample sequenced in a study of T cells in Graves' hyperthyroidism and ophthalmopathy. Amplified TCR beta CDR3 regions derived from RNA transcripts. The HTBI primer set served for first-round RT-PCR of the TCR CDR3. TCRdb ran MiXCR on the multiplex PCR reads and lists one entry per CDR3 protein. The sample holds fewer than 450,000 distinct CDR3 sequences; about a sixth are singletons and the top ten take 34%. The sequenced material came from blood. The receptors originated from a woman aged 25 to 45 with Graves' hyperthyroidism that later progressed to Graves' ophthalmopathy.

This clonotype was seen many times. V and J are TRBV20-1 and TRBJ2-1, with unresolved D. Trimming pared 0 bases from V and 8 bases from J, leaving 17 bases between. In germline, CDR1 is DFQATT, CDR2 SNEGSKA (reference sequence). CDR3 length: 15 residues. The CDR3 DNA sequence: TGCAGTGCTAGAGATTGGGCTAGTGTCTTCCATGAGCAGTTCTTC. Protein product: CSARDWASVFHEQFF.

In its sample, this clonotype was seen many times. J is TRBJ2-1 and V is TRBV27; 10 bases are a match to TRBD2. CDR3 length equals 14 residues. Germline CDR1 is MNHEY and CDR2 is SMNVEV (reference sequence). V lost 5 bases and J lost 13; bases outside the gene matches: 11. The DNA of the CDR3 is TGTGCCAGCAGTGGGGCCGGGACTAGCGAGAATCAGTTCTTC. Protein product: CASSGAGTSENQFF.

This clonotype showed up many times. The chain uses TRBV29-1 and TRBJ2-5, with D perhaps being TRBD1 or TRBD2 (5 bases each). Germline V gives CDR1 SQVTM, CDR2 ANQGSEA. The CDR3 loop spans 13 amino acids. Deletions cut 8 bases from V and 7 bases from J, with 20 bases between. For the CDR3, the DNA is TGCAGCATATTTGCCGGGGCCTTAGGGACCCAGTACTTC. Protein: CSIFAGALGTQYF. Full variable domain (rest looked up from reference TRBV29-1 and TRBJ2-5): SAVISQKPSRDICQRGTSLTIQCQVDSQVTMMFWYRQQPGQSLTLIATANQGSEATYESGFVIDKFPISRPNLTFSTLTVSNMSPEDSSIYLCSIFAGALGTQYFGPGTRLLVL.

This clonotype has a count of ten or more. V is TRBV11-2 and J is TRBJ1-4; D is possibly TRBD1 (6 bases). The CDR3 runs to 15 residues. The V and J ends lost 1 base and 3 bases respectively, with 9 bases between them. The germline V gene has CDR1 SGHAT and CDR2 FQNNGV. The CDR3 DNA follows: TGTGCCAGCAGCTTAGTGAGGGGGGCTAATGAAAAACTGTTTTTT. This sequence encodes CASSLVRGANEKLFF. Supplemented by reference TRBV11-2 and TRBJ1-4, the full variable domain reads EAGVAQSPRYKIIEKRQSVAFWCNPISGHATLYWYQQILGQGPKLLIQFQNNGVVDDSQLPKDRFSAERLKGVDSTLKIQPAKLEDSAVYLCASSLVRGANEKLFFGSGTQLSVL.

This clonotype appeared many times. V and J are TRBV28 and TRBJ2-7; D ambiguous. Per the germline V gene, CDR1 is MDHEN and CDR2 is SYDVKM. Trimming removed 5 bases at V and 0 bases at J, with 5 bases between. The CDR3 has 12 amino acids. The CDR3 sequence is CASSQSSYEQYF. The CDR3 DNA follows: TGTGCCAGCAGTCAAAGCTCCTACGAGCAGTACTTC.

This clonotype is a singleton in its sample. This chain uses TRBV2 with TRBJ2-7; 9 bases are shared with TRBD1. J gave up 4 bases and V 2 bases, and 3 bases lay outside the gene matches. This CDR3 is built from 14 residues. Germline values: CDR1 SNHLY, CDR2 FYNNEI. The CDR3 DNA follows: TGTGCCAGCAGTGAACTCGGGACAGGGTACGAGCAGTACGTC. Translated: CASSELGTGYEQYV.

Turning to this clonotype: This may stem from a read error, because a much larger clone lies one nucleotide away. This chain joins TRBV7-2 and TRBJ2-5; D possibly matches TRBD1 or TRBD2 (6 bases each). Germline values: CDR1 SGHTA, CDR2 FQGNSA. This CDR3 spans 17 amino acids. Trimming removed 4 bases at V and 1 base at J, with 19 bases between. The CDR3 bases are TGTGCCAGCAGCTCATGGGCAGGGGAGGCCAGCCAAGAGACCCAGTACTTC. Amino acids: CASSSWAGEASQETQYF.

This clonotype was counted many times. The chain has TRBV29-1 and TRBJ2-1, with TRBD2 matching 11 bases. Germline CDR1 reads SQVTM; CDR2 reads ANQGSEA. The CDR3 contains 16 residues. After removal of 3 bases from V and 4 bases from J, the junction contained 8 bases not matched to a gene. The CDR3 loop reads CSVDAGLAVTYNEQFF. The DNA of the CDR3 is TGCAGCGTTGATGCGGGACTAGCGGTGACGTACAATGAGCAGTTCTTC.